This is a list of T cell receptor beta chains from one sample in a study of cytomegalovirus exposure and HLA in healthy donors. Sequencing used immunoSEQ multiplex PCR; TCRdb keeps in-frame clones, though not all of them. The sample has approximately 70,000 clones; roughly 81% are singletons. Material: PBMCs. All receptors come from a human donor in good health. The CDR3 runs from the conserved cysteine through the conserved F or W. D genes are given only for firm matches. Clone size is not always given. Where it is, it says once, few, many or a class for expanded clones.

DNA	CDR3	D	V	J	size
TGTGCCAGCAGGGCCTCAGACGGGGGTGGGGAACCCCAGCATTTT	CASRASDGGGEPQHF	-	TRBV2	TRBJ1-5	-
TGTGCCTTAAAAAGACGGGACAGGGGGCAAGCTAATGAAAAACTGTTTTTT	CALKRRDRGQANEKLFF	TRBD1	TRBV30	TRBJ1-4	few
TGTGCCTGGAGGGCCGGGACTAGCGGGAGGGCCGGCAATGAGCAGTTCTTC	CAWRAGTSGRAGNEQFF	TRBD2	TRBV30	TRBJ2-1	-
TGTGCCAGCAGTCAGGGGGCGGGGACTGAAGCTTTCTTT	CASSQGAGTEAFF	TRBD1	TRBV5-6	TRBJ1-1	once
TGTGCCAGCAGTCAGCGGGGCTACACCTTC	CASSQRGYTF	-	TRBV6-1	TRBJ1-2	-
TGCGCCAGCAGCTCCGGACAGGGGGCAAGTGAAAAACTGTTTTTT	CASSSGQGASEKLFF	TRBD1	TRBV10-2	TRBJ1-4	-
TGTGCCAGCAGTTCTGGGCAGGGGGACAATCAGCCCCAGCATTTT	CASSSGQGDNQPQHF	TRBD1	TRBV27	TRBJ1-5	-
TGTGCTTGGAACAGGCCTACCCTCTACGAGCAGTACTTC	CAWNRPTLYEQYF	-	TRBV30	TRBJ2-7	once
TGCGCCAGCAGCCCCTCAGCGGGATCTTACAATGAGCAGTTCTTC	CASSPSAGSYNEQFF	TRBD2	TRBV5-1	TRBJ2-1	-
TGTGCCAGCGAATCGGTATCGTGGAATCAGCCCCAGCATTTT	CASESVSWNQPQHF	-	TRBV28	TRBJ1-5	-
TGTGCCAGCAGCTTAGGGGGACAGGGGGCCTCCTACGAGCAGTACTTC	CASSLGGQGASYEQYF	TRBD1	TRBV7-9	TRBJ2-7	-
TGTGCCAGCAGAGACCTGACAGGGGACTCCCACGAGCAGTACTTC	CASRDLTGDSHEQYF	TRBD1	TRBV6-1	TRBJ2-7	once
TGTGCCAGCAGTCTCAGCCGGGGCAGGGGGAACGAGCAGTACTTC	CASSLSRGRGNEQYF	TRBD1	TRBV27	TRBJ2-7	few
TGTGCCAGCAGCTTACGCGACCGGGACACGAATCAGCCCCAGCATTTT	CASSLRDRDTNQPQHF	-	TRBV7-8	TRBJ1-5	-
TGTGCCAGCAGCCGGGGCGGGGAGCTGTTTTTT	CASSRGGELFF	-	TRBV9	TRBJ2-2	-
TGTGCCAGCAGCTTGGACGGGACTAGCGGGAGGGCCTCCTACAATGAGCAGTTCTTC	CASSLDGTSGRASYNEQFF	TRBD2	TRBV11-3	TRBJ2-1	-
TGTGCCTGGAGTCCTGCGGCAGGGGCCTACGAGCAGTACTTC	CAWSPAAGAYEQYF	-	TRBV30	TRBJ2-7	-
TGTGCCTGGAAAGAGGGCCTGCACGATACGCAGTATTTT	CAWKEGLHDTQYF	-	TRBV30	TRBJ2-3	-
TGCAGCGTTTGGACAACCGGGGAGCTGTTTTTT	CSVWTTGELFF	-	TRBV29-1	TRBJ2-2	-
TGCGCCAGCAGCTTCACGCGGGACACTGAAGCTTTCTTT	CASSFTRDTEAFF	-	TRBV5-1	TRBJ1-1	-
TGTGCCAGCAGCATAAGACTAGCGGGCGGAATCGGGGGGGAGCTGTTTTTT	CASSIRLAGGIGGELFF	TRBD2	TRBV7-9	TRBJ2-2	once
TGTGCCAGCAGTTTACAGGGGAGAAGTCAGCCCCAGCATTTT	CASSLQGRSQPQHF	-	TRBV27	TRBJ1-5	-
TGTGCCAGCAGCTTACTGGCTCCCGGGGATACGCAGTATTTT	CASSLLAPGDTQYF	-	TRBV7-8	TRBJ2-3	-
TGCGCCAGCAGGCTAGCGGTAGCGAACACCGGGGAGCTGTTTTTT	CASRLAVANTGELFF	TRBD2	TRBV4-1	TRBJ2-2	once
TGCGCCTGTAGCGGGAGGAACAACGAGCAGTACTTC	CACSGRNNEQYF	TRBD2	TRBV10-2	TRBJ2-7	-
TGTGCCAGCAGTTCGCGGGGTAGGAGCACTGAAGCTTTCTTT	CASSSRGRSTEAFF	-	TRBV27	TRBJ1-1	-
TGTGCCAGCAGTTTTTCCCCGGGGGGGGAGCAGTACTTC	CASSFSPGGEQYF	TRBD2	TRBV28	TRBJ2-7	-
TGCGCCAGCAGCTTCACAGGGGCCGTCGGGGAGCTGTTTTTT	CASSFTGAVGELFF	TRBD1	TRBV5-1	TRBJ2-2	-
TGTGCCAGCAAGATACAGGCCGCTCAAGAGACCCAGTACTTC	CASKIQAAQETQYF	-	TRBV2	TRBJ2-5	few
TGTGCCAGCGGGTCGGGGACTAGAGCATACAATGAGCAGTTCTTC	CASGSGTRAYNEQFF	TRBD2	TRBV7-8	TRBJ2-1	-
TGTGCCAGCAGCTTAGATGTGGGGGCGCGTACTGAAGCTTTCTTT	CASSLDVGARTEAFF	-	TRBV11-2	TRBJ1-1	few
TGTGCCAGCAGTTTCGGCAGGGTCAATGAGCAGTTCTTC	CASSFGRVNEQFF	-	TRBV27	TRBJ2-1	-